The rows below give T cell receptor beta chains drawn from one sample of a study of human T cells and chemical hapten exposure. TCRdb reprocessed the RACE reads via MiXCR and lists one record per CDR3 protein. The data show 75,000 to 95,000 distinct CDR3 sequences, 10% to 15% seen once. The sample was whole blood, taken in connection with sensitization to the hapten diphenylcyclopropenone (DPC). The receptors derive from a woman aged 55-70 years with alopecia areata. Some clones in this sample may be carry-over from other donors' samples. Each CDR3 is given with its conserved first and last residue. D genes are given only for firm matches.

j_gene,v_gene,d_gene,CDR3aa
TRBJ2-7,TRBV3-1,NA,CASSQDSGRPSEQYF
TRBJ2-5,TRBV29-1,NA,CSVVRAGQETQYF
TRBJ2-2,TRBV19,NA,CASSRGGGNTGELFF
TRBJ2-7,TRBV18,NA,CASSSYLSSYEQYF
TRBJ2-2,TRBV24-1,NA,CATSVGGGTGELFF
TRBJ1-5,TRBV4-1,NA,CASSQEMGQPQHF
TRBJ2-7,TRBV2,TRBD2,CASRGGLAGLSYEQYF
TRBJ1-2,TRBV24-1,NA,CATSAVEGYHGYTF
TRBJ2-7,TRBV3-1,NA,CASSQDEGSYEQYF
TRBJ2-7,TRBV4-1,NA,CASSQVGERDEQYF
TRBJ1-5,TRBV3-1,NA,CASSLTVNSNQPQHF
TRBJ2-3,TRBV11-2,NA,CASSLAVPDTQYF
TRBJ1-4,TRBV3-1,NA,CASSLAGAIGEKLFF
TRBJ2-1,TRBV5-1,NA,CASSLVPGGNNEQFF
TRBJ2-2,TRBV29-1,TRBD2,CSVEDYLAGNTGELFF
TRBJ2-6,TRBV29-1,NA,CSVGSGANVLTF
TRBJ1-2,TRBV7-9,TRBD1,CASSLGDRGHGYTF
TRBJ2-1,TRBV7-2,NA,CASSSTGQNYNEQFF